Listed below are T cell receptor beta chains from one sample, sequenced in a study of early T cells in non-severe SARS-CoV-2 infection. TCRdb re-called the 5' RACE reads through MiXCR, storing one row per CDR3 protein. The sample has around 45,000 distinct CDR3 sequences, 3% to 4% seen once. Sample: whole blood. Receptor source: an adult who was a healthcare worker with PCR-confirmed SARS-CoV-2 infection or an uninfected control (not recorded which). Both conserved end residues are part of each CDR3.

J gene: TRBJ2-7; V gene: TRBV11-2; CDR3 protein: CASSLAQGPYEQYF
J gene: TRBJ1-1; V gene: TRBV7-4; CDR3 protein: CASSLRPDRDTEAFF
J gene: TRBJ1-2; V gene: TRBV6-6; CDR3 protein: CATSGQGATYYGYTF
J gene: TRBJ1-6; V gene: TRBV4-1; CDR3 protein: CASSQEWGREFSPLHF
J gene: TRBJ2-1; V gene: TRBV11-2; CDR3 protein: CASTGDRGRNEQFF
J gene: TRBJ1-4; V gene: TRBV7-9; CDR3 protein: CASSLPWTPGREKLFF
J gene: TRBJ2-1; V gene: TRBV4-1; CDR3 protein: CASSQDLAVVSYNEQFF
J gene: TRBJ1-4; V gene: TRBV18; CDR3 protein: CASSPENEKLFF
J gene: TRBJ1-1; V gene: TRBV11-3; CDR3 protein: CASSLDQMNTEAFF
J gene: TRBJ2-3; V gene: TRBV12-5; CDR3 protein: CASVPTGRTDTQYF
J gene: TRBJ2-7; V gene: TRBV12-3/TRBV12-4; CDR3 protein: CASSLVSSYEQYF
J gene: TRBJ2-4; V gene: TRBV19; CDR3 protein: CASSGSFEAKNIQYF
J gene: TRBJ2-7; V gene: TRBV5-1; CDR3 protein: CASSQMDSIYEQYF
J gene: TRBJ2-1; V gene: TRBV19; CDR3 protein: CASSFRDPDNEQFF
J gene: TRBJ2-1; V gene: TRBV12-3/TRBV12-4; CDR3 protein: CASSFGRGHYNEQFF
J gene: TRBJ2-7; V gene: TRBV25-1; CDR3 protein: CASSPLGGREYEQYF
J gene: TRBJ1-2; V gene: TRBV4-2; CDR3 protein: CASSQEGAGKRNGYTF
J gene: TRBJ1-6; V gene: TRBV27; CDR3 protein: CASSFVSSGNSPLHF
J gene: TRBJ2-5; V gene: TRBV11-2; CDR3 protein: CASSLDRGGETQYF
J gene: TRBJ2-7; V gene: TRBV4-1; CDR3 protein: CASSQDRANEQYF
J gene: TRBJ2-5; V gene: TRBV5-1; CDR3 protein: CASSFEGGETQYF
J gene: TRBJ2-1; V gene: TRBV2; CDR3 protein: CASSKMNNEQFF
J gene: TRBJ1-4; V gene: TRBV18; CDR3 protein: CASSGSVEKLFF
J gene: TRBJ2-7; V gene: TRBV5-6; CDR3 protein: CASSRHYEQYF
J gene: TRBJ1-1; V gene: TRBV18; CDR3 protein: CASSPPLSGNAEEAFF
J gene: TRBJ2-1; V gene: TRBV5-1; CDR3 protein: CASSLQGQHEQFF
J gene: TRBJ2-5; V gene: TRBV6-2/TRBV6-3; CDR3 protein: CASSYEVAGAPRLETQYF
J gene: TRBJ1-1; V gene: TRBV27; CDR3 protein: CASRTGSLNTEAFF
J gene: TRBJ1-2; V gene: TRBV13; CDR3 protein: CASSFLFLGANYGYTF
J gene: TRBJ1-1; V gene: TRBV7-6; CDR3 protein: CASSLALDTEAFF
J gene: TRBJ1-6; V gene: TRBV30; CDR3 protein: CAWGSQVLSPLHF
J gene: TRBJ2-2; V gene: TRBV7-6; CDR3 protein: CASSLAGAVGELFF
J gene: TRBJ1-2; V gene: TRBV20-1; CDR3 protein: CSAIPRDYGYTF
J gene: TRBJ2-1; V gene: TRBV7-3; CDR3 protein: CASSRNRATTQGEQFF
J gene: TRBJ2-7; V gene: TRBV7-9; CDR3 protein: CASSPWTGKSYEQYF
J gene: TRBJ2-7; V gene: TRBV20-1; CDR3 protein: CSARNSYEQYF
J gene: TRBJ2-2; V gene: TRBV25-1; CDR3 protein: CASSEFGGTGELFF
J gene: TRBJ2-1; V gene: TRBV30; CDR3 protein: CAWTPVSSGKVNEQFF
J gene: TRBJ1-5; V gene: TRBV19; CDR3 protein: CASTPPGRGHRPQHF
J gene: TRBJ2-1; V gene: TRBV10-1; CDR3 protein: CASRLTSGAYNEQFF
J gene: TRBJ1-4; V gene: TRBV6-5; CDR3 protein: CASSYSPGTNEKLFF
J gene: TRBJ2-1; V gene: TRBV28; CDR3 protein: CASSTPGDEQFF
J gene: TRBJ2-4; V gene: TRBV12-3/TRBV12-4; CDR3 protein: CASSISGTSGTSTKNIQYF
J gene: TRBJ2-1; V gene: TRBV24-1; CDR3 protein: CATSDLAGSHEQFF
J gene: TRBJ2-7; V gene: TRBV12-3/TRBV12-4; CDR3 protein: CASSLGEAYEQYF
J gene: TRBJ2-1; V gene: TRBV9; CDR3 protein: CASSVGGGNTGQFF
J gene: TRBJ2-5; V gene: TRBV6-6; CDR3 protein: CASKTDRGLYQETQYF
J gene: TRBJ2-7; V gene: TRBV7-9; CDR3 protein: CASSLGQGVYEQYF
J gene: TRBJ1-6; V gene: TRBV27; CDR3 protein: CASSNESVRDRGLLRDSPLHF
J gene: TRBJ2-3; V gene: TRBV11-2; CDR3 protein: CASSQTPATDTQYF